The 26 T cell receptor beta chains below were found in one sample sequenced in a study of T cells in Graves' hyperthyroidism and ophthalmopathy. TCR beta CDR3 region amplification was performed from RNA transcripts. HTBI primers were employed in a first-round RT-PCR of the TCR CDR3. Each CDR3 protein is one row after TCRdb ran MiXCR on the multiplex PCR reads. The sample carries about 400,000 distinct CDR3 sequences, 15% to 18% recorded once. Sequenced input: blood. The receptor source for this set is a woman between 18 and 29 years old with Graves' hyperthyroidism that later progressed to Graves' ophthalmopathy.

This clonotype has only a few counts. The V call is TRBV5-6, the J call TRBJ2-7; D perhaps matches TRBD1 (5 bases). V lost 5 bases to trimming and J lost 3 bases, with 12 bases between them. The CDR3 has 13 residues. Germline values: CDR1 SGHDT, CDR2 YYEEEE. The CDR3 loop reads CASSPDTNYEQYF. The CDR3 nucleotides are TGTGCCAGCAGTCCGGACACAAACTACGAGCAGTACTTC.

Worth noting for this clonotype: This could be a read error, since a much larger clone is one nucleotide away. The chain's CDR3 is CASSQGASSTGTQYF. Written as DNA, the CDR3 is TGTGCCAGCAGTCAGGGCGCTTCTAGCACAGGTACGCAGTATTTT. The V and J genes are TRBV6-1 and TRBJ2-3; perhaps D is TRBD1 or TRBD2 (5 bases each). The length of the CDR3 is 15 residues. The germline V gene encodes CDR1 MNHNS and CDR2 SASEGT.

The V gene is TRBV15, the J gene TRBJ1-4; possibly TRBD1 for D (5 bases). Trimming cost V 0 bases and J 4 bases, with 9 bases left between them. The CDR3 totals 15 residues. Germline V gene data show CDR1 as LNHNV and CDR2 as YYDKDF (reference sequence). CDR3 in amino acids: CATSRDRGVNEKLFF. The CDR3 DNA sequence: TGTGCCACCAGCAGAGATCGAGGGGTTAATGAAAAACTGTTTTTT.

This clonotype was found many times. The V and J genes are TRBV6-2 or TRBV6-3 and TRBJ2-1; 12 bases are a match to TRBD2. There are 17 residues in the CDR3. V lost 4 bases to trimming and J lost 1 base; unmatched junction nucleotides: 5. Germline V gene lookup returns CDR1 MNHEY and CDR2 SVGEGT. CDR3 amino acids: CASSSITSGRSYNEQFF. In nucleotides, the CDR3 is TGTGCCAGCAGTTCTATAACTAGCGGGAGGTCCTACAATGAGCAGTTCTTC.

This clonotype appeared many times. This sequence joins TRBV5-6 and TRBJ2-7; 9 nucleotides align to TRBD2. The germline gives CDR1 SGHDT, CDR2 YYEEEE. V gave up 4 bases and J gave up 6 bases; unmatched junction bases: 11. This CDR3 region has 15 residues. The CDR3, as DNA: TGTGCCAGCAGCCGTGGGGCGGGAGGGACCCGCGAGCAGTACTTC. This gives the protein CASSRGAGGTREQYF.

This clonotype showed up many times. This chain joins TRBV2 and TRBJ2-5, with 9 bases aligning to TRBD2. The V gene end was trimmed by 6 bases and the J gene end by 1 base; junction bases not matched to a gene: 9. The CDR3 is made up of 16 amino acids. Germline-derived CDR1 and CDR2 are SNHLY and FYNNEI. For the CDR3, the DNA is TGTGCCAGCAGAGGGAGGCTAGCGGGACCCCAAGAGACCCAGTACTTC. This codes for CASRGRLAGPQETQYF.

This chain joins TRBV28 and TRBJ2-7, with D perhaps TRBD2 (6 bases). The germline gives CDR1 MDHEN, CDR2 SYDVKM. The V end lost 6 bases, the J end lost 7 bases, and 22 bases lay between the germline ends. This CDR3 is built from 15 residues. This CDR3 reads CASSGERHWAGEQYF. CDR3 nucleotide sequence: TGTGCCAGCAGCGGAGAGCGGCATTGGGCGGGGGAGCAGTACTTC.

This clonotype was detected ten times or more. The CDR3: CASSEGREFSGTDTQYF. The CDR3 nucleotides are TGTGCCAGCAGTGAAGGCAGGGAGTTTAGCGGGACAGATACGCAGTATTTT. The J gene is TRBJ2-3, the V gene TRBV2; 7 positions agree with TRBD2. The V gene end was trimmed by 1 base and the J gene end by 3 bases; junction bases not matched to a gene: 10. Germline CDR1 and CDR2: SNHLY and FYNNEI. The CDR3 contains 17 residues.

The gene calls are TRBV5-4 and TRBJ2-2, with a weak D call TRBD1 (8 bases). Trimming left V 6 bases short and J 14 bases short, with 17 bases between. The germline gives CDR1 SGHNT, CDR2 YYREEE (reference sequence). CDR3 length: 12 amino acids. In nucleotides, the CDR3 is TGTGCCAGCACCAGCGGGACAGGAGAACTGTTTTTT. Its protein product is CASTSGTGELFF. Full variable domain (missing parts from reference TRBV5-4 and TRBJ2-2): ETGVTQSPTHLIKTRGQQVTLRCSSQSGHNTVSWYQQALGQGPQFIFQYYREEENGRGNFPPRFSGLQFPNYSSELNVNALELDDSALYLCASTSGTGELFFGEGSRLTVL.

This clonotype was seen at least ten times. The chain employs TRBV11-2 and TRBJ2-7, with TRBD2 identical over 7 bases. Trimming at V came to 2 bases and at J to 7 bases, leaving 11 bases not matched to a gene. Germline lookup yields CDR1 SGHAT and CDR2 FQNNGV. The CDR3 consists of 15 residues. CDR3 sequence reads: CASSLREAPPIEQYF. DNA of the CDR3: TGTGCCAGCAGCTTACGGGAGGCTCCCCCGATAGAGCAGTACTTC.

V gene TRBV15 combines with J gene TRBJ2-7; D is possibly TRBD1 or TRBD2 (5 bases each). The CDR3 length is 15 residues. Looked up from germline, CDR1 is LNHNV and CDR2 is YYDKDF (reference sequence). Deletions cut 3 bases from V and 5 bases from J, with 17 bases between. CDR3 sequence (DNA): TGTGCCACCAGCAGTCTCACCCTGGGGACCGACGAGCAGTACTTC. Its translation is CATSSLTLGTDEQYF.

This clonotype has a count of ten or more. The chain has TRBV2 and TRBJ2-1, with TRBD1 identical over 10 bases. The CDR3 totals 16 residues. Germline loops: CDR1 SNHLY, CDR2 FYNNEI. V lost 1 base to trimming and J lost 7 bases; unmatched junction nucleotides: 7. In DNA, the CDR3 is TGTGCCAGCAGTGAAGGGGGGGACAGGGGAATGAATGAGCAGTTCTTC. Translated, it gives CASSEGGDRGMNEQFF. The full variable domain, completed using reference TRBV2 and TRBJ2-1, is EPEVTQTPSHQVTQMGQEVILRCVPISNHLYFYWYRQILGQKVEFLVSFYNNEISEKSEIFDDQFSVERPDGSNFTLKIRSTKLEDSAMYFCASSEGGDRGMNEQFFGPGTRLTVL.

This clonotype was seen ten or more times. This chain connects TRBV15 to TRBJ2-7; 7 bases map to TRBD1. The CDR3 runs to 13 residues. The V segment lost 3 bases and the J segment 3 bases; nucleotides outside the gene matches: 2. The V gene's germline CDR1 is LNHNV and CDR2 YYDKDF (reference sequence). The DNA of the CDR3 is TGTGCCACCAGCAGCAGGGGGTACTACGAGCAGTACTTC. It is translated as CATSSRGYYEQYF.

The chain combines TRBV28 with TRBJ1-3; no clear D gene. Germline V gene sequence: CDR1 MDHEN, CDR2 SYDVKM. The CDR3 runs to 14 residues. Trimming removed 3 bases at V and 2 bases at J, with 8 bases between. The CDR3 here is CASSFMEAGNTIYF. The CDR3 bases are TGTGCCAGCAGTTTTATGGAAGCTGGAAACACCATATATTTT.

At least ten counts were recorded for this clonotype. V is TRBV5-5 and J is TRBJ2-2; 7 bases are a match to TRBD2. The junction had 5 bases not matched to a gene; V was cut back by 3 bases and J by 0 bases. Germline loops: CDR1 SGHKS, CDR2 YYEKEE (reference sequence). The CDR3 extends over 16 amino acids. The CDR3: CASSWEGQTNTGELFF. The CDR3 DNA sequence: TGTGCCAGCAGCTGGGAGGGGCAGACGAACACCGGGGAGCTGTTTTTT.

A few counts support this clonotype. V usage is TRBV5-1 and J usage is TRBJ1-2; 8 nucleotides match TRBD1. CDR3 length equals 14 residues. CDR1 SGHRS and CDR2 YFSETQ come from the germline V gene. The V and J ends lost 4 bases and 4 bases, in that order; junction bases with no gene match: 6. The CDR3 loop reads CASSPHRGAYGYTF. The CDR3 nucleotides read TGCGCCAGCAGCCCGCACAGGGGGGCCTATGGCTACACCTTC.

The genes are TRBV7-9 and TRBJ2-1; 11 nucleotides agree with TRBD2. The V and J ends lost 5 bases and 0 bases, in that order; junction bases with no gene match: 18. CDR1 is SEHNR, CDR2 FQNEAQ, per germline (reference sequence). There are 21 residues in the CDR3. This CDR3 reads CASSQVSPGLAGGLSYNEQFF. The CDR3 DNA sequence: TGTGCCAGCAGCCAAGTCTCCCCCGGGCTAGCGGGAGGACTCTCCTACAATGAGCAGTTCTTC. Combining the CDR3 with reference TRBV7-9 and TRBJ2-1 gives the whole variable domain DTGVSQNPRHKITKRGQNVTFRCDPISEHNRLYWYRQTLGQGPEFLTYFQNEAQLEKSRLLSDRFSAERPKGSFSTLEIQRTEQGDSAMYLCASSQVSPGLAGGLSYNEQFFGPGTRLTVL.

As regards this clonotype: Germline is not matched at one junction end, which may reflect a read error. The chain couples TRBV12-3 or TRBV12-4 to TRBJ2-1; 7 positions agree with TRBD2. This CDR3 spans 16 amino acids. The CDR3 nucleotides read TGTGCCAGCAGACTCGGGCTAACGGGAGGTAGGGATGAGCAGCTCTTC. Amino acid sequence: CASRLGLTGGRDEQLF.

This clonotype occurred many times. The chain carries TRBV20-1 and TRBJ2-3; D remains ambiguous. Looked up from germline, CDR1 is DFQATT and CDR2 is SNEGSKA (reference sequence). CDR3 length: 12 residues. The germline V and J ends were trimmed by 1 base and 5 bases, with 7 bases remaining between them. CDR3 DNA sequence: TGCAGTGCTAGAGTTTATGGAGATACGCAGTATTTT. The encoded protein is CSARVYGDTQYF.

This clonotype has at least ten counts. The chain is built from TRBV6-1 and TRBJ1-1; unclear D gene. V was trimmed by 5 bases and J by 6 bases, leaving 10 bases between them. The CDR3 has 12 amino acids. Germline V gene lookup returns CDR1 MNHNS and CDR2 SASEGT. CDR3 sequence reads: CASSNSGSEAFF. The CDR3 nucleotides are TGTGCCAGCAGTAACTCCGGGTCTGAAGCTTTCTTT.

Many counts were recorded for this clonotype. The chain carries TRBV5-1 and TRBJ2-1; D gene unclear. V shed 0 bases and J shed 0 bases, with 4 bases lying between them. Per germline, CDR1 SGHRS and CDR2 YFSETQ. The CDR3 totals 14 residues. In nucleotides, the CDR3 is TGCGCCAGCAGCTTGGAGGCCTCCTACAATGAGCAGTTCTTC. Its translation is CASSLEASYNEQFF.

At least ten counts were recorded for this clonotype. The gene calls are TRBV11-2 and TRBJ2-1; TRBD2 matches at 8 bases. The ends lost 1 base at V and 9 bases at J; junction bases unmatched: 8. Germline CDR1 reads SGHAT; CDR2 reads FQNNGV. The CDR3 consists of 15 residues. The CDR3 reads CASSLAAGATFEQFF. The CDR3 DNA reads TGTGCCAGCAGCTTAGCAGCGGGAGCGACCTTTGAGCAGTTCTTC.

With respect to this clonotype: It may be a read error: a sequence one base away is much more abundant. The CDR3 sequence: CASSTDGLALKGCEQYF. DNA of the CDR3: TGTGCCAGCAGTACAGACGGACTAGCCCTTAAGGGGTGCGAGCAGTACTTC. The rearrangement uses TRBV28 and TRBJ2-7; 8 bases line up with TRBD2. V lost 5 bases, J lost 6 bases, and 18 bases stayed unmatched. The V gene's germline CDR1 is MDHEN and CDR2 SYDVKM. This CDR3 region has 17 residues.

The sample holds a few counts of this clonotype. The genes are TRBV4-2 and TRBJ2-5; 11 positions match TRBD2. This CDR3 spans 16 amino acids. CDR1 and CDR2 (germline): LGHNA, YNFKEQ. J lost 3 bases, V lost 5 bases, and 8 bases had no gene match. Here the CDR3 reads CASSEPQTSGKETQYF. Written as DNA, the CDR3 is TGTGCCAGCAGCGAACCCCAGACTAGCGGGAAAGAGACCCAGTACTTC.

The V and J genes are TRBV5-1 and TRBJ2-3; TRBD2 matches 11 bases. J gave up 0 bases and V 4 bases, and 4 bases lay outside the gene matches. Germline V gene data show CDR1 as SGHRS and CDR2 as YFSETQ. This CDR3 is 16 amino acids long. The CDR3 loop reads CASSGTSGTSTDTQYF. DNA for the CDR3: TGCGCCAGCAGCGGGACTAGCGGAACTAGCACAGATACGCAGTATTTT.

This clonotype was counted many times. This chain links TRBV20-1 with TRBJ2-3; 7 nucleotides agree with TRBD2. This CDR3 spans 12 amino acids. Germline CDR1 reads DFQATT; CDR2 reads SNEGSKA (reference sequence). The V and J ends lost 6 bases and 4 bases, in that order; junction bases with no gene match: 4. The CDR3 here is CSASGGPDTQYF. The CDR3 nucleotides are TGCAGTGCCTCGGGAGGCCCAGATACGCAGTATTTT.